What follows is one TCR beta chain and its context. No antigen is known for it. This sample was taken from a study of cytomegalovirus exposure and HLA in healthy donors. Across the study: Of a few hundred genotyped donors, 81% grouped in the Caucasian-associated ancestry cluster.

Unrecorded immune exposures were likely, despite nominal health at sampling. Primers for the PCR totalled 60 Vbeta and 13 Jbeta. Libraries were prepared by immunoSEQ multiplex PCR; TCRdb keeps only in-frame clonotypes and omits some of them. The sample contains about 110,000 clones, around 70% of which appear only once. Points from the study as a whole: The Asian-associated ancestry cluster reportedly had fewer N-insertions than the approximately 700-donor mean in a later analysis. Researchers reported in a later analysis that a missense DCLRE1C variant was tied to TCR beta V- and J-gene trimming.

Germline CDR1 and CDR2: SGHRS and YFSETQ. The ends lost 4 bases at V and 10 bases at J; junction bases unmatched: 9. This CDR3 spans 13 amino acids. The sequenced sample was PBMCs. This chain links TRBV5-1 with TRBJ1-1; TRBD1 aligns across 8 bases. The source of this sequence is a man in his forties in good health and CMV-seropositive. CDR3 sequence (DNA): TGCGCCAGCAGCGGCCAACAGACAGGGGTAGCTTTCTTT. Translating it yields CASSGQQTGVAFF.